This T cell receptor (beta chain) was identified in a study of radiation and T cells in renal cell carcinoma. The count of this clone is one. Trimming removed 1 base from V and 2 bases from J, with 12 bases in between. Germline V gene lookup returns CDR1 MGHDK and CDR2 SYGVNS. CDR3 size: 15 residues. Time point indicated: blood 4 weeks post-SBRT, at nephrectomy. Described treatment: 15 Gy SBRT to primary tumor, nephrectomy 4 weeks later. TCRdb's copy holds only in-frame clones and misses some; the assay was immunoSEQ multiplex PCR. The sample contains approximately 90,000 clones, about 85% of which appear only once.

The receptor was derived from a man aged 45-60 years with renal cell carcinoma. The genes are TRBV25-1 and TRBJ2-7; D gene unclear. The sample was blood, taken from a patient whose treatment included radiotherapy and nephrectomy. The CDR3 nucleotides read TGTGCCAGCAGTGAATCTTTGGAAAGGCCCTACGAGCAGTACTTC. This translates into CASSESLERPYEQYF.